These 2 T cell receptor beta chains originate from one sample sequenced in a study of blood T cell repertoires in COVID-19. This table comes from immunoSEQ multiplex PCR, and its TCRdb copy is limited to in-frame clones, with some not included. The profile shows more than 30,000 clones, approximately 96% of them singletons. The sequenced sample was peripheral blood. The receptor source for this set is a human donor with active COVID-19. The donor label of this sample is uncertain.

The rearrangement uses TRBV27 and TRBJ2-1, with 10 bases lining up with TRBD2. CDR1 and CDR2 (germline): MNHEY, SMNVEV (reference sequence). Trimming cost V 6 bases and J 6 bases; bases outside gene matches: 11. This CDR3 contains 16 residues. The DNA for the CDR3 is TGTGCCAGCAGCCGCGGGGGGGGGACTAGCGTCAATGAGCAGTTCTTC. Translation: CASSRGGGTSVNEQFF.

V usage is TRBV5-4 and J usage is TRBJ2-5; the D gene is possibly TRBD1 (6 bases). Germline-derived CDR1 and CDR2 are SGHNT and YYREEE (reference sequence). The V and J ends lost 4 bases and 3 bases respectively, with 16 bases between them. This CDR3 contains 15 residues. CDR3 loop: CASSPAGTQKETQYF. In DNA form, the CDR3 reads TGTGCCAGCAGCCCAGCCGGGACACAAAAAGAGACCCAGTACTTC.